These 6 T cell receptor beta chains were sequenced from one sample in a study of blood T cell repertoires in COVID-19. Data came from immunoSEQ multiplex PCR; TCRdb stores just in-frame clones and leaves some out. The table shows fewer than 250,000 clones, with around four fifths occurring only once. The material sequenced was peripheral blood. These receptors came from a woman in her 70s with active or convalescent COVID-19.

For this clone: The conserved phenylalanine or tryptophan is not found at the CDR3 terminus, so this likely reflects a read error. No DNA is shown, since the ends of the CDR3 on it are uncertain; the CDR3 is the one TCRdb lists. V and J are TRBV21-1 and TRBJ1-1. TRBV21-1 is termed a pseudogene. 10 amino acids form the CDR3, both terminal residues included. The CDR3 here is CASSNFPKHG.

The CDR3 reads CASSVGASSDIQYF. CDR3 nucleotide sequence: TGTGCCAGCAGCGTGGGGGCCAGCAGTGACATTCAGTACTTC. This sequence joins TRBV11-3 and TRBJ2-4, with D possibly matching TRBD1 (6 bases). With 5 bases removed from V and 8 bases from J, the gap between germline ends came to 16 bases. This CDR3 has 14 residues. CDR1 and CDR2 from the germline V gene are SGHNT and YENEEA.

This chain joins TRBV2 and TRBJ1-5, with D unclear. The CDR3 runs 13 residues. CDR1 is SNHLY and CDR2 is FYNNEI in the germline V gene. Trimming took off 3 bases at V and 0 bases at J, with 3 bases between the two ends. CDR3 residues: CASSDNSNQPQHF. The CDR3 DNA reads TGTGCCAGCAGTGACAATAGCAATCAGCCCCAGCATTTT.

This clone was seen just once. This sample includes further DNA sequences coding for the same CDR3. CDR3 loop: CASSPRDSEQYF. DNA for the CDR3: TGTGCCAGCTCACCCCGGGACTCCGAGCAGTACTTC. The chain combines TRBV18 with TRBJ2-7; a possible D gene is TRBD2 (6 bases). Germline assignment: CDR1 KGHSH and CDR2 LQKENI. The CDR3 runs 12 residues. V gave up 3 bases and J gave up 6 bases, with 9 bases separating them.

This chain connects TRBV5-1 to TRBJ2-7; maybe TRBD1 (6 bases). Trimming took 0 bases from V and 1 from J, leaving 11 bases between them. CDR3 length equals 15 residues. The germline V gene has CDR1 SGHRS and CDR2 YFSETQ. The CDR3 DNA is TGCGCCAGCAGCTTGGCAGGGGCTATTTCCTACGAGCAGTACTTC. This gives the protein CASSLAGAISYEQYF.

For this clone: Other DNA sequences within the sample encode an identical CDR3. Here the CDR3 reads CASSLSVDYGYTF. CDR3 DNA: TGTGCCAGCAGCCTATCGGTCGATTATGGCTACACCTTC. The chain combines TRBV12-3 or TRBV12-4 with TRBJ1-2; D uncertain. V was pared by 6 bases and J by 5 bases, with 13 bases between. This CDR3 has 13 residues.